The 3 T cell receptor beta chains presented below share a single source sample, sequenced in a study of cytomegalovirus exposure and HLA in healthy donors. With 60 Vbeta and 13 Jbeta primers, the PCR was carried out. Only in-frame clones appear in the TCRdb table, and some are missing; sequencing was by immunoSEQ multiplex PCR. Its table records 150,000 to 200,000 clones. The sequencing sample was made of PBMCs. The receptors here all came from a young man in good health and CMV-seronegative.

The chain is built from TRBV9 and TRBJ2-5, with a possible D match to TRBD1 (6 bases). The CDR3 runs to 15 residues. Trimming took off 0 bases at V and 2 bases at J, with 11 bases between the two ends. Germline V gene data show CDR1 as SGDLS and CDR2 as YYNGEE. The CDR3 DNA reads TGTGCCAGCAGCGTAGCCGGGACAAGACAAGAGACCCAGTACTTC. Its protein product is CASSVAGTRQETQYF.

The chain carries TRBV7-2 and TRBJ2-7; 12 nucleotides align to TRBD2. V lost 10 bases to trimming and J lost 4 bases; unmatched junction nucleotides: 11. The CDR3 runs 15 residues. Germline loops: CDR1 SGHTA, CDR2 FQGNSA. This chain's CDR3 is CAISRLAGVIYEQYF. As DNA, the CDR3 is TGTGCCATATCCCGACTAGCGGGAGTAATTTACGAGCAGTACTTC.

The chain's CDR3 is CASSGQGNTGELFF. CDR3 nucleotides: TGTGCCAGCTCGGGACAGGGGAACACCGGGGAGCTGTTTTTT. The chain uses TRBV11-2 and TRBJ2-2, with 9 positions matching TRBD1. V shed 8 bases and J 1 base; nucleotides not matched to a gene: 2. CDR1 is SGHAT and CDR2 is FQNNGV in the germline V gene. The length of the CDR3 is 14 residues.